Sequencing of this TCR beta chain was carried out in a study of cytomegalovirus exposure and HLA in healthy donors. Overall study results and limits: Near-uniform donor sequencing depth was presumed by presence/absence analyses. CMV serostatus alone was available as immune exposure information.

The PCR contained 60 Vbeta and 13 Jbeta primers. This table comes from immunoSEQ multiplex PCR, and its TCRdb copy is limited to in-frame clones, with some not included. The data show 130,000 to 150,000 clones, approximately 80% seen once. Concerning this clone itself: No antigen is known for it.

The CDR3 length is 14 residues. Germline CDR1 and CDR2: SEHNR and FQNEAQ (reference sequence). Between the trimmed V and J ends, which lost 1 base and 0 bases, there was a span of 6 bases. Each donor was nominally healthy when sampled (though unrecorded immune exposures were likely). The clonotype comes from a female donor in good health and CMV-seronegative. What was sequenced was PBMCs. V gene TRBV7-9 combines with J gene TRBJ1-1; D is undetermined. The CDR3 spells CASSLGSLNTEAFF. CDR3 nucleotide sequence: TGTGCCAGCAGCTTAGGGAGCCTGAACACTGAAGCTTTCTTT.